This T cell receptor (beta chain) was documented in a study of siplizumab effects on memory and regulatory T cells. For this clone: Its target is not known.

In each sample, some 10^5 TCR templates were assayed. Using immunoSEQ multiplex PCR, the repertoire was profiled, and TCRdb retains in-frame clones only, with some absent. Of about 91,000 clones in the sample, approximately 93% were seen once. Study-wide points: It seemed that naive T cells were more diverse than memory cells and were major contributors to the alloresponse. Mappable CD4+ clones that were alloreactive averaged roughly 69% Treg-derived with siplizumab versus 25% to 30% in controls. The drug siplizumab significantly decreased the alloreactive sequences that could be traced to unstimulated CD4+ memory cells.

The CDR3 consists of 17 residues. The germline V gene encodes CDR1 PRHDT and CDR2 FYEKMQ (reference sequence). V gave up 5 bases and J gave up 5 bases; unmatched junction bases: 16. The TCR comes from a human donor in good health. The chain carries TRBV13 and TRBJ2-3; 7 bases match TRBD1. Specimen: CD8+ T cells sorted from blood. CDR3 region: CASSPEKGGRGVDTQYF. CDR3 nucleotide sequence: TGTGCCAGCAGCCCGGAGAAAGGGGGCAGAGGCGTAGATACGCAGTATTTT.